The 16 T cell receptor beta chains in this list originate from one sample, sequenced in a study of cytomegalovirus exposure and HLA in healthy donors. PCR used 60 Vbeta primers and 13 Jbeta primers. Assay: immunoSEQ multiplex PCR; the TCRdb copy retains only in-frame clones and omits some. The table has around 60,000 clones, 80% seen once; the top ten hold 5.5% to 7%. Sample: PBMCs. These receptors were collected from a male donor in good health and CMV-seronegative.

This clone occurred a few times. The chain recombines TRBV11-3 with TRBJ1-1, with D possibly TRBD1 on 5 matching bases. Per germline, CDR1 SGHNT and CDR2 YENEEA. Trimming removed 2 bases from V and 1 base from J, with 5 bases in between. The CDR3 sequence is 13 residues long. The chain's CDR3 is CASSLRGNTEAFF. The CDR3 DNA follows: TGTGCCAGCAGCTTAAGGGGGAACACTGAAGCTTTCTTT.

The gene calls are TRBV7-9 and TRBJ2-2; D perhaps matches TRBD2 (5 bases). CDR3 size: 15 residues. The germline CDR1 and CDR2 sequences are SEHNR and FQNEAQ (reference sequence). V lost 1 base to trimming and J lost 4 bases, with 10 bases between them. The CDR3 sequence is CASSLGFSVTGELFF. DNA of the CDR3: TGTGCCAGCAGCTTAGGCTTTAGCGTCACCGGGGAGCTGTTTTTT.

V is TRBV2 and J is TRBJ2-1; TRBD2 matches 9 bases. CDR3 length: 15 amino acids. Germline lookup yields CDR1 SNHLY and CDR2 FYNNEI. Trimming took 2 bases from V and 9 from J; bases not matched to a gene: 8. CDR3 residues: CASSELAGGISEQFF. CDR3 bases: TGTGCCAGCAGTGAACTTGCGGGGGGGATTAGTGAGCAGTTCTTC.

This clone was observed a handful of times. The chain has TRBV30 and TRBJ2-3; 12 bases line up with TRBD2. This CDR3 has 15 residues. The junction had 4 bases not matched to a gene; V was cut back by 0 bases and J by 6 bases. Germline CDR1 and CDR2: GTSNPN and SVGIG (reference sequence). For the CDR3, the DNA is TGTGCCTGGAGTGTACTAGCGGGGGGCTGGGATACGCAGTATTTT. Its translation: CAWSVLAGGWDTQYF. Full variable domain (outside the CDR3, taken from reference TRBV30 and TRBJ2-3): SQTIHQWPATLVQPVGSPLSLECTVEGTSNPNLYWYRQAAGRGLQLLFYSVGIGQISSEVPQNLSASRPQDRQFILSSKKLLLSDSGFYLCAWSVLAGGWDTQYFGPGTRLTVL.

The chain is built from TRBV9 and TRBJ2-7; D might be TRBD1 (5 bases). CDR1 and CDR2 (germline): SGDLS, YYNGEE. This CDR3 comprises 16 residues. V lost 3 bases, J lost 4 bases, and 20 bases lay in between. The CDR3 bases are TGTGCCAGCAGCGCAGGGTTAGGTGACTTAACATACGAGCAGTACTTC. Translated, it gives CASSAGLGDLTYEQYF.

This clone has a handful of counts. The genes are TRBV18 and TRBJ1-1; TRBD1 matches at 8 bases. The trim removed 1 base at V and 0 bases at J, leaving 7 bases unmatched. This CDR3 has 17 amino acids. Germline CDR1 is KGHSH and CDR2 is LQKENI. CDR3 sequence reads: CASSPQGQDLMNTEAFF. CDR3 DNA sequence: TGTGCCAGCTCACCACAGGGACAGGATCTCATGAACACTGAAGCTTTCTTT.

Points on this clone: Other nucleotide sequences from this sample produce the same CDR3. The rearrangement joins TRBV27 to TRBJ1-1; D gene uncertain. Germline V CDR1 and CDR2: MNHEY, SMNVEV (reference sequence). Trimming cost V 2 bases and J 1 base, with 5 bases left between them. The CDR3 has 13 amino acids. CDR3 nucleotide sequence: TGTGCCAGCAGTTTAGGCAGGAACACTGAAGCTTTCTTT. This translates into CASSLGRNTEAFF.

V gene TRBV5-1 combines with J gene TRBJ2-7; D possibly corresponds to TRBD1 (5 bases). Germline V gene data show CDR1 as SGHRS and CDR2 as YFSETQ. The CDR3 totals 13 residues. The V end lost 10 bases, the J end lost 2 bases, and 16 bases lay between the germline ends. This CDR3 reads CASRGTSTYEQYF. The CDR3 DNA reads as TGCGCCTCAAGGGGAACATCTACCTACGAGCAGTACTTC.

V and J are TRBV2 and TRBJ2-7; D is unresolved. CDR1 SNHLY and CDR2 FYNNEI come from the germline V gene. The CDR3 sequence is 14 residues long. The V gene lost 2 bases and the J gene lost 0 bases, with 8 bases spanning the gap. CDR3 in amino acids: CASSERGSSYEQYF. Written as DNA, the CDR3 is TGTGCCAGCAGTGAAAGAGGAAGCTCCTACGAGCAGTACTTC.

The CDR3 here is CASSASGGSYEQYF. DNA of the CDR3: TGTGCCAGCAGTGCCTCGGGGGGTAGCTACGAGCAGTACTTC. This sequence joins TRBV2 and TRBJ2-7; 7 bases match TRBD2. Unmatched junction bases numbered 6, after V lost 4 bases and J lost 3 bases. Looked up from germline, CDR1 is SNHLY and CDR2 is FYNNEI. The CDR3 has 14 amino acids.

This chain connects TRBV27 to TRBJ1-1; 8 bases are shared with TRBD1. Germline CDR1 and CDR2: MNHEY and SMNVEV (reference sequence). V gave up 1 base and J gave up 0 bases; unmatched junction bases: 10. The length of the CDR3 is 18 residues. CDR3 protein: CASSLFSGRGPMNTEAFF. The CDR3, as DNA: TGTGCCAGCAGTTTATTCTCGGGCAGGGGGCCGATGAACACTGAAGCTTTCTTT.

This chain joins TRBV7-6 and TRBJ1-2; 10 positions match TRBD1. This CDR3 has 15 residues. Per germline, CDR1 SGHVS and CDR2 FNYEAQ. V dropped 5 bases and J dropped 1; count of bases not matched to a gene: 4. CDR3 DNA: TGTGCCAGCAGCCCTGGACAGGGGGGTAACTATGGCTACACCTTC. It codes for CASSPGQGGNYGYTF.

This chain links TRBV29-1 with TRBJ2-2; D unresolved. The V end lost 6 bases, the J end lost 5 bases, and 7 bases lay between the germline ends. This CDR3 comprises 11 residues. Germline-derived CDR1 and CDR2 are SQVTM and ANQGSEA. DNA of the CDR3: TGCAGCGTGAGCGAAACCGGGGAGCTGTTTTTT. Translation gives CSVSETGELFF.

The gene calls are TRBV5-1 and TRBJ2-5; weak D call: TRBD2 (6 bases). Trimming shortened V by 0 bases and J by 2 bases, and 11 bases separated the two germline ends. The CDR3 sequence is 15 residues long. Germline V CDR1 and CDR2: SGHRS, YFSETQ. The CDR3 loop is CASSLVAGGQETQYF. The CDR3, as DNA: TGCGCCAGCAGCTTGGTCGCCGGAGGGCAAGAGACCCAGTACTTC. Together with reference TRBV5-1 and TRBJ2-5, the CDR3 gives the full variable domain: KAGVTQTPRYLIKTRGQQVTLSCSPISGHRSVSWYQQTPGQGLQFLFEYFSETQRNKGNFPGRFSGRQFSNSRSEMNVSTLELGDSALYLCASSLVAGGQETQYFGPGTRLLVL.

About this clone itself: A read error is the likely source, as a far larger clone sits one nucleotide away. The V and J genes are TRBV18 and TRBJ1-2; D might be TRBD1 (6 bases). CDR1 is KGHSH and CDR2 is LQKENI in the germline V gene. The CDR3 runs 14 residues. CDR3 protein: CASSPGDTPDGHTF. Written as DNA, the CDR3 is TGTGCCAGCTCACCCGGGGACACGCCTGATGGCCACACCTTC.

The V gene is TRBV10-3, the J gene TRBJ1-2; 7 bases are a match to TRBD1. This CDR3 spans 14 amino acids. The germline V gene encodes CDR1 ENHRY and CDR2 SYGVKD. The trim removed 7 bases at V and 5 bases at J, leaving 10 bases unmatched. CDR3 protein: CAITSGQDSYGYTF. The CDR3 region has the DNA TGTGCCATCACCTCCGGACAGGATTCTTATGGCTACACCTTC.